These 14 T cell receptor beta chains were sequenced from one sample in a study of blood T cell repertoires in COVID-19. Sequencing used immunoSEQ multiplex PCR; TCRdb keeps in-frame clones, though not all of them. The sample records approximately 90,000 clones, more than 70% being singletons. Specimen: peripheral blood. The receptor set was obtained from an elderly woman with acute or convalescent COVID-19.

The chain combines TRBV4-1 with TRBJ2-7; 7 bases fit TRBD2. The length of the CDR3 is 16 residues. V lost 3 bases and J lost 6; bases outside the gene matches: 14. CDR1 is MGHRA, CDR2 YSYEKL, per germline. In nucleotides, the CDR3 is TGCGCCAGCAGCCAGCTGGGAGCGGGACGGAAGTTCGAGCAGTACTTC. As protein: CASSQLGAGRKFEQYF.

The rearrangement links TRBV2 to TRBJ1-6; no definite D call. The CDR3 spans 14 residues. The germline CDR1 and CDR2 sequences are SNHLY and FYNNEI. The ends were cut back, 3 bases at V and 6 bases at J, with 9 bases in the middle. This chain's CDR3 is CASSDRNSNSPLHF. The CDR3 coding sequence is TGTGCCAGCAGTGACAGAAATTCTAATTCACCCCTCCACTTT. Filled out from reference TRBV2 and TRBJ1-6, the complete variable domain reads EPEVTQTPSHQVTQMGQEVILRCVPISNHLYFYWYRQILGQKVEFLVSFYNNEISEKSEIFDDQFSVERPDGSNFTLKIRSTKLEDSAMYFCASSDRNSNSPLHFGNGTRLTVT.

This clone was found a few times. V usage is TRBV5-1 and J usage is TRBJ2-7; tentatively, D is TRBD2 (6 bases). The germline V and J ends were trimmed by 0 bases and 6 bases, with 7 bases remaining between them. This CDR3 spans 12 amino acids. Germline V lookup: CDR1 SGHRS, CDR2 YFSETQ. The chain's CDR3 is CASSLVGGEQYF. CDR3 DNA sequence: TGCGCCAGCAGCTTGGTGGGGGGCGAGCAGTACTTC. Using reference TRBV5-1 and TRBJ2-7 for the parts outside the CDR3, the full variable domain is KAGVTQTPRYLIKTRGQQVTLSCSPISGHRSVSWYQQTPGQGLQFLFEYFSETQRNKGNFPGRFSGRQFSNSRSEMNVSTLELGDSALYLCASSLVGGEQYFGPGTRLTVT.

This clone is large (0.1 to 1%) in the sample. The CDR3 coding sequence is TGTGCCAGTACGATGGGTGGGGCCATCATGAACACTGAAGCTTTCTTT. This gives the protein CASTMGGAIMNTEAFF. V gene TRBV19 combines with J gene TRBJ1-1, with D perhaps TRBD1 (5 bases). The CDR3 loop spans 16 amino acids. Germline CDR1 is LNHDA and CDR2 is SQIVND (reference sequence). V dropped 7 bases and J dropped 0 bases, with 18 bases sitting between them.

This chain connects TRBV7-2 to TRBJ2-6; TRBD1 agrees at 9 bases. There are 16 residues in the CDR3. Trimming took 5 bases from V and 2 from J; bases not matched to a gene: 4. Germline values: CDR1 SGHTA, CDR2 FQGNSA. The CDR3 DNA reads TGTGCCAGCAGCCTGACAGGGGGAGCTGGGGCCAACGTCCTGACTTTC. Translation gives CASSLTGGAGANVLTF.

The V and J genes are TRBV20-1 and TRBJ1-5; 7 nucleotides line up with TRBD1. CDR3 length: 13 residues. Per the germline V gene, CDR1 is DFQATT and CDR2 is SNEGSKA (reference sequence). V lost 3 bases, J lost 4 bases, and 3 bases stayed unmatched. CDR3 region: CSASGQANQPQHF. The CDR3 nucleotides are TGCAGTGCTAGTGGACAGGCAAATCAGCCCCAGCATTTT.

This clone has just one count. V gene TRBV9 combines with J gene TRBJ2-7; 7 nucleotides align to TRBD1. Germline CDR1 reads SGDLS; CDR2 reads YYNGEE. The V gene end was trimmed by 3 bases and the J gene end by 5 bases; junction bases not matched to a gene: 5. The CDR3 is made up of 13 amino acids. The CDR3 protein is CASSAKTGNEQYF. The CDR3 coding sequence is TGTGCCAGCAGCGCCAAGACAGGGAACGAGCAGTACTTC.

This chain uses TRBV9 with TRBJ2-5; 11 bases fit TRBD2. The germline gives CDR1 SGDLS, CDR2 YYNGEE. The CDR3 sequence is 14 residues long. V shed 2 bases and J 5 bases; nucleotides not matched to a gene: 2. CDR3 in DNA: TGTGCCAGCAGCGTCGGACTAGCGGGCGAGACCCAGTACTTC. Translating it yields CASSVGLAGETQYF.

V gene TRBV10-3 combines with J gene TRBJ1-2; 10 nucleotides align to TRBD1. The CDR3 spans 14 residues. Germline CDR1 reads ENHRY; CDR2 reads SYGVKD. V gave up 6 bases and J gave up 7 bases; unmatched junction bases: 8. The CDR3 loop reads CAIRWDRGSGGYTF. The CDR3 bases are TGTGCCATCAGGTGGGACAGGGGTTCTGGTGGCTACACCTTC.

The gene calls are TRBV7-2 and TRBJ1-1, with a weak D call TRBD1 (6 bases). From germline, CDR1 is SGHTA and CDR2 FQGNSA. Trimming stripped 5 bases from V and 4 bases from J, with 14 bases between. The CDR3 sequence is 14 residues long. In DNA, the CDR3 is TGTGCCAGCAGCGTCAGGACAGTGGGCACTGAAGCTTTCTTT. It translates to CASSVRTVGTEAFF.

This chain links TRBV19 with TRBJ1-2, with 9 bases that match TRBD1. The V segment lost 4 bases and the J segment 4 bases; nucleotides outside the gene matches: 7. The CDR3 is 15 amino acids. Germline CDR1 is LNHDA and CDR2 is SQIVND (reference sequence). CDR3 nucleotides: TGTGCCAGTAGTACTGGACAGGGGTTTGGCTATGGCTACACCTTC. Translating gives CASSTGQGFGYGYTF.

The chain combines TRBV27 with TRBJ1-1; D unresolved. Germline loops: CDR1 MNHEY, CDR2 SMNVEV (reference sequence). This CDR3 is built from 14 residues. V lost 10 bases to trimming and J lost 0 bases, with 15 bases between them. Here the CDR3 reads CATAQRFMNTEAFF. The CDR3 nucleotides are TGTGCCACCGCTCAACGGTTCATGAACACTGAAGCTTTCTTT.

V gene TRBV6-2 or TRBV6-3 combines with J gene TRBJ1-1; D might be TRBD1 (5 bases). From germline, CDR1 is MNHEY and CDR2 SVGEGT. V was shortened by 0 bases and J by 5 bases, with 16 bases between the two germline ends. The CDR3 extends over 16 amino acids. CDR3 DNA: TGTGCCAGCAGTTACTCAACGGGCAGGGTGAGAACTGAAGCTTTCTTT. It yields the protein CASSYSTGRVRTEAFF.

This chain connects TRBV19 to TRBJ2-3; 7 positions agree with TRBD1. This CDR3 comprises 15 residues. J lost 0 bases, V lost 4 bases, and 4 bases had no gene match. Germline CDR1 reads LNHDA; CDR2 reads SQIVND (reference sequence). The CDR3 loop reads CASSSRGQSTDTQYF. The CDR3 region has the DNA TGTGCCAGTAGTAGTAGGGGGCAGAGCACAGATACGCAGTATTTT.